This TCR beta chain was observed in a study of blood T cell repertoires in COVID-19. Study in general: Acute-phase and convalescent COVID-19 samples originated in the United States, Italy and Spain. T cells, B-cell-depleted T cells, or PBMCs provided the cDNA or gDNA that served as material.

Original processing methods: Reference gene primer amplification gave estimated nucleated cell counts. Using immunoSEQ multiplex PCR, the repertoire was profiled, and TCRdb retains in-frame clones only, with some absent. That table gives V, J and clone size, and the DNA gave D and trimming. The sample yields some 140,000 clones, about four fifths seen once. Across about two dozen US areas, participants ranged in age from about 18 to 90 years. The V and J ends lost 7 bases and 2 bases respectively, with 18 bases between them. Germline lookup yields CDR1 MNHEY and CDR2 SMNVEV (reference sequence). The CDR3 sequence is 15 residues long.

This TCR derives from a man in his forties or fifties who had recovered from COVID-19. The sequenced material came from PBMCs or T cells enriched from blood (not recorded which). J is TRBJ2-7 and V is TRBV27, with a possible D match to TRBD1 (6 bases). The CDR3 loop reads CASTPGHLLPYEQYF. The CDR3 DNA reads TGTGCCAGCACCCCGGGACACCTCCTTCCCTACGAGCAGTACTTC.